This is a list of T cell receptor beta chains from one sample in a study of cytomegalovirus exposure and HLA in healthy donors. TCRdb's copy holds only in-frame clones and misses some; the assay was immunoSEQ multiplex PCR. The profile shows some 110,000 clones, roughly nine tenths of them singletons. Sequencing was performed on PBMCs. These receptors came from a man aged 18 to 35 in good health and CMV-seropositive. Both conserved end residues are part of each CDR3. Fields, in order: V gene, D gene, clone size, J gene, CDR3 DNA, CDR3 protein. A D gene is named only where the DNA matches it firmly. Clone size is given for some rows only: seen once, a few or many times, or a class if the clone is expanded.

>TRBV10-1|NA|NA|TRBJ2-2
TGCGCCAGCATCCGGGGGACCGGGGAGCTGTTTTTT
CASIRGTGELFF
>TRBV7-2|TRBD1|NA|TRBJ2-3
TGTGCCAGCAGCCGGACAGGGTGCACAGATACGCAGTATTTT
CASSRTGCTDTQYF
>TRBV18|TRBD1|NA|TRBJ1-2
TGTGCCAGCTCACACGGGACAGGGGAGGGCTATGGCTACACCTTC
CASSHGTGEGYGYTF
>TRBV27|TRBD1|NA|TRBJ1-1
TGTGCCAGCAGTCTCGGGACAGGGGGCTTCTCTGAAGCTTTCTTT
CASSLGTGGFSEAFF
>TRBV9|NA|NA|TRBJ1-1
TGTGCCAGCAGCGTAGAGCCCCTGAGGGTTAATACTGAAGCTTTCTTT
CASSVEPLRVNTEAFF
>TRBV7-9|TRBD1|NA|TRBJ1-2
TGTGCCAGCAGCCTAGGGGAACCCCAGGGGGGAAACTATGGCTACACCTTC
CASSLGEPQGGNYGYTF
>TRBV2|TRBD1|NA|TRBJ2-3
TGTGCCAGTAGGACAGGGGGCAAGACAGATACGCAGTATTTT
CASRTGGKTDTQYF
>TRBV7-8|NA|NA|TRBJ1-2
TGTGCCAGCAGCTTAGTCGGGGGGCGCAGGAGGGGCATCTATGGCTACACCTTC
CASSLVGGRRRGIYGYTF
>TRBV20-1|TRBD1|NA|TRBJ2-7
TGCAGTGCTAGAAAGGGGGCCGAGCAGTACTTC
CSARKGAEQYF
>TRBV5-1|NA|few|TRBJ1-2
TGCGCCAGCAGCTTGGACCCGGGGGGCTACACCTTC
CASSLDPGGYTF
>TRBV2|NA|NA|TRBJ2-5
TGTGCCAGCAGTTTCCACAAGTACCAAGAGACCCAGTACTTC
CASSFHKYQETQYF
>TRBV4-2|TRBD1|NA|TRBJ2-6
TGTGCCAGCAGCCGATACTTTGACAGGGGAAACTTTGATACTGGGGCCAACGTCCTGACTTTC
CASSRYFDRGNFDTGANVLTF
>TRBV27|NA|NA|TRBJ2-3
TGTGCCAGCAGACTCTTCCCCACAGATACGCAGTATTTT
CASRLFPTDTQYF
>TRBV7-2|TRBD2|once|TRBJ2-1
TGTGCCAGTAGTAGCGGGGGGGTCTATGAGCAGTTCTTC
CASSSGGVYEQFF
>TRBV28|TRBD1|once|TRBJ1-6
TGTGCCAGCAGTCAAGGGACAGGAGGTAATTCACCCCTCCACTTT
CASSQGTGGNSPLHF
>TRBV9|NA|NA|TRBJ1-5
TGTGCCAGCGGTGAGACAGGACTTAGCAATCAGCCCCAGCATTTT
CASGETGLSNQPQHF
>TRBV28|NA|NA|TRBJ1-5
TGTGCCAGCAGTTTATCCAGTAGCAATCAGCCCCAGCATTTT
CASSLSSSNQPQHF
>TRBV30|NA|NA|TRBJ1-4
TGTGCCTGGCGGGAGGGGCTGAGGGAAAAACTGTTTTTT
CAWREGLREKLFF
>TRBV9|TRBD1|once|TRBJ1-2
TGTGCCAGCAGCGTAGGAACTCTCGGGACAGGGGGTGGCTACACCTTC
CASSVGTLGTGGGYTF
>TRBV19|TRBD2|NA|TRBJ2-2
TGTGCCAGCGCGGGACTAGCGGGCCTTTCGGCCGGGGAGCTGTTTTTT
CASAGLAGLSAGELFF
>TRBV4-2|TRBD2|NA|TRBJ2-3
TGTGCCAGCAGCTACCAGGCGGGGGAAGGAGATACGCAGTATTTT
CASSYQAGEGDTQYF
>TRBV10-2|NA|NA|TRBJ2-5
TGCGCCAGCAGGGCAACAAACAAAGAGACCCAGTACTTC
CASRATNKETQYF
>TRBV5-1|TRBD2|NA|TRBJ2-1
TGCGCCAGCAGCTTGGCGGGACTAGCCCTTGGCTCCTACAATGAGCAGTTCTTC
CASSLAGLALGSYNEQFF
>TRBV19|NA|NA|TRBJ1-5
TGTGCCAGTACCATCCAGGGTTTAGGGCAGCCCCAGCATTTT
CASTIQGLGQPQHF
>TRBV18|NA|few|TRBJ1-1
TGTGCCAGCTCACAAGGCCCAGGGGTGATTCCTGAAGCTTTCTTT
CASSQGPGVIPEAFF
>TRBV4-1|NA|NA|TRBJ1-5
TGCGCCAGCAGCCAAGGCCACGCAGAAGGGGATCAGCCCCAGCATTTT
CASSQGHAEGDQPQHF
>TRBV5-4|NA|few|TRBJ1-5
TGTGCCAGCAGCTTGGCAGGGGAAAATCAGCCCCAGCATTTT
CASSLAGENQPQHF
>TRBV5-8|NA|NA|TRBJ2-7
TGTGCCAGCAGCTTGGCCGGGGTCGGGAAGAAGTACTTC
CASSLAGVGKKYF
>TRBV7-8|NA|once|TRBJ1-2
TGTGCCAGCAGCTTAGGGCACAGTAACTATGGCTACACCTTC
CASSLGHSNYGYTF
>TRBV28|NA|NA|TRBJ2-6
TGTGCCAGCAGTTTAGAATGGTTACAGGACTCTGGGGCCAACGTCCTGACTTTC
CASSLEWLQDSGANVLTF
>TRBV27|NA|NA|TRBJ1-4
TGTGCCAGCAGTTTAATTCCGAGGGCGGTTAATGAAAAACTGTTTTTT
CASSLIPRAVNEKLFF
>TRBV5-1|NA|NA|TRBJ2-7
TGCGCCAGCAGCTGGACAGCTACCCTAAACGACGAGCAGTACTTC
CASSWTATLNDEQYF
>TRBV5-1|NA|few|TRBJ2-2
TGCGCCAGCAGCAAGGACAGCACCTCCTACACCGGGGAGCTGTTTTTT
CASSKDSTSYTGELFF
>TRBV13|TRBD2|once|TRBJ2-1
TGTGCCAGCAGCTTAGCCACTTCAGCGGGGGACTCCTACAATGAGCAGTTCTTC
CASSLATSAGDSYNEQFF
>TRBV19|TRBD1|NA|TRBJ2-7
TGTGCCAGTAGTACTAAAACTCCGGGACAGGGGGCCGTTTACTCCTACGAGCAGTACTTC
CASSTKTPGQGAVYSYEQYF
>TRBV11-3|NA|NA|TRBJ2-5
TGTGCCAGCAGCTCCGGACAGAACCAAGAGACCCAGTACTTC
CASSSGQNQETQYF
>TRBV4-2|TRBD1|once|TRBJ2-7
TGTGCCAGCAGCCGGGACAGGGGCTACGAGCAGTACTTC
CASSRDRGYEQYF
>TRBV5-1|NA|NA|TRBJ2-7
TGCGCCAGCAGCTTGGCAGGGGCTGGGGACGAGCAGTACTTC
CASSLAGAGDEQYF
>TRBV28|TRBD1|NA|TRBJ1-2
TGTGCCAGCAGTTTGATTCAGGGGGTCAACTATGGCTACACCTTC
CASSLIQGVNYGYTF
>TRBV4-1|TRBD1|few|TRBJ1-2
TGCGCCAGCAGCCAACCCAACAGGGGGCTCAACTATGGCTACACCTTC
CASSQPNRGLNYGYTF
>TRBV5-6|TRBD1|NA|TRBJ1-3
TGTGCCAGCAGCCCGGACCCGGGACAGGCAAGCTCTGGAAACACCATATATTTT
CASSPDPGQASSGNTIYF
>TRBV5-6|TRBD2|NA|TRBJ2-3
TGTGCCAGCAGCTTGTCTCGGGGGGGCTTAGATACGCAGTATTTT
CASSLSRGGLDTQYF
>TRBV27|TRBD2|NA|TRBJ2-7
TGTGCCAGCCTCAAGTTGGGAGGGGACGTCCACGAGCAGTACTTC
CASLKLGGDVHEQYF
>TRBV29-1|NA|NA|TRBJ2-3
TGCAGCGTTGTGCGGGCTAGCACAGATACGCAGTATTTT
CSVVRASTDTQYF
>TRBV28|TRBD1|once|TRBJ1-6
TGTGCCAGCAGTTCACCAGGACAGGGGAATTCACCCCTCCACTTT
CASSSPGQGNSPLHF